Given below is one T cell receptor (beta chain) in context. Indicated treatment: randomized to nivolumab then ipilimumab (arm A) or the reverse (arm B). Sequenced by immunoSEQ multiplex PCR; TCRdb stores in-frame clones only, minus some. In the table there are more than 6,000 clones, less than 60% of which are singletons. This entry belongs to a study of sequential checkpoint blockade in melanoma. The V gene's germline CDR1 is SGHNT and CDR2 YYREEE (reference sequence). The germline V and J ends were trimmed by 1 base and 5 bases, with 18 bases remaining between them. This CDR3 comprises 16 residues. The sequenced sample was CD8+ T cells sorted from blood (inferred from file names), obtained from a patient given nivolumab and ipilimumab in sequence. This receptor was taken from a human patient with melanoma. Some clones in this sample may be carry-over from other donors' samples. The chain joins TRBV5-4 to TRBJ1-2; weak D call: TRBD1 (6 bases). This CDR3 is CASSLTGQGKKYGYTF. The CDR3 DNA follows: TGTGCCAGCAGCTTGACGGGGCAGGGGAAGAAGTATGGCTACACCTTC.